A selection of T cell receptor beta chains follows, all from one sample in a study of molecular identifiers for immune sequencing clone quantification. From the PCR reads, TCRdb called clonotypes with MiXCR, one entry per CDR3 protein. Among approximately 680,000 distinct CDR3 sequences listed, about 25% were seen once. Material for sequencing was naive CD8+ T cells from blood, with Jurkat cell RNA spiked in. The receptors were sampled from a human donor in good health. Some libraries in this study had Jurkat cell RNA spiked in. Both conserved end residues are part of each CDR3. A D gene is named only where the DNA matches it firmly. For some rows the clone size is stated as once, few or many, or as a class when expanded; others skip it.

length	J	V	size	D	DNA	CDR3
16	TRBJ2-1	TRBV18	once	NA	TGTGCCAGCTCACCAGATAAGGGACTGCACTACAATGAGCAGTTCTTC	CASSPDKGLHYNEQFF
13	TRBJ2-5	TRBV7-2	many	TRBD2	TGTGCCAGCAGTTCGGGACTAGACGTGACCCAGTACTTC	CASSSGLDVTQYF
14	TRBJ2-1	TRBV27	few	TRBD2	TGTGCCAGCAGTTTCAGCGGGGGGGCGAATGAGCAGTTCTTC	CASSFSGGANEQFF
14	TRBJ2-6	TRBV30	many	NA	TGTGCCTGGACCGGGACAACTGGGGCCAACGTCCTGACTTTC	CAWTGTTGANVLTF
15	TRBJ2-7	TRBV28	many	NA	TGTGCCAGCAGAGAGACGGGACTCGGCTCCTACGAGCAGTACTTC	CASRETGLGSYEQYF
16	TRBJ1-1	TRBV7-9	NA	NA	TGTGCCAACAGCTTAGTTGGACAAACTATGACGACTGAAGCTTTCTTT	CANSLVGQTMTTEAFF
16	TRBJ2-1	TRBV29-1	few	NA	TGCAGCGTTGAAGACTTGCCGGGACTCAACTACAATGAGCAGTTCTTC	CSVEDLPGLNYNEQFF
14	TRBJ2-5	TRBV20-1	NA	NA	TGCAGTGCTAGATTCCCGGCGGATTCGGAGACCCAGTACTTC	CSARFPADSETQYF
12	TRBJ1-3	TRBV29-1	few	NA	TGCAGCGTTGACAGGGGTCGAAACACCATATATTTT	CSVDRGRNTIYF
16	TRBJ2-1	TRBV27	NA	TRBD2	TGTGCCAGCAGTTTGTCGGGACTAGCGGACCTCAATGAGCAGTTCTTC	CASSLSGLADLNEQFF
19	TRBJ2-7	TRBV4-3	few	TRBD2	TGCGCCAGCAGCCAAGAGGCTAGCGGGGGGGCGGTCCTCTCCTACGAGCAGTACTTC	CASSQEASGGAVLSYEQYF
17	TRBJ2-7	TRBV7-6	few	NA	TGTGCCAGCAGCCCGAGAAACAGGGGCGCGGGGTCCTACGAGCAGTACTTC	CASSPRNRGAGSYEQYF
20	TRBJ1-4	TRBV7-9	NA	NA	TGTGCCAGCAGCCACACGAATTTGACAGCTATAGTATACGGGAATGAAAAACTGTTTTTT	CASSHTNLTAIVYGNEKLFF
15	TRBJ1-3	TRBV11-2	few	NA	TGTGCCAGCAGCTTAAGCTACAGCTCTGGAAACACCATATATTTT	CASSLSYSSGNTIYF
17	TRBJ2-2	TRBV12-3/TRBV12-4	few	TRBD2	TGTGCCAGCAGTTTTTCCCTGCGGGAGGGCCACACCGGGGAGCTGTTTTTT	CASSFSLREGHTGELFF
13	TRBJ1-1	TRBV9	NA	NA	TGTGCCAGCAGCGCGGGGGGCCACACTGAAGCTTTCTTT	CASSAGGHTEAFF
11	TRBJ2-2	TRBV30	NA	NA	TGTGCCTGGGAGTCCGCCGGGGAGCTGTTTTTT	CAWESAGELFF
15	TRBJ2-1	TRBV27	few	NA	TGTGCCAGCAGTCAAAGCGGGCACCTGTACAATGAGCAGTTCTTC	CASSQSGHLYNEQFF
13	TRBJ1-1	TRBV12-3/TRBV12-4	many	NA	TGTGCCAGCAGTCCCAGGCTGGCCGCTGAAGCTTTCTTT	CASSPRLAAEAFF
14	TRBJ1-1	TRBV12-3/TRBV12-4	many	NA	TGTGCCAGCAGCCGTGGGGGGGCGGCCACTGAAGCTTTCTTT	CASSRGGAATEAFF
13	TRBJ2-7	TRBV19	many	TRBD1	TGCGCCAGCAGCATCGGACAGGCCTACGAGCAGTACTTC	CASSIGQAYEQYF
13	TRBJ1-1	TRBV6-5	many	NA	TGTGCCGTGGGGGGAACCGGGCACACTGAAGCTTTCTTT	CAVGGTGHTEAFF
15	TRBJ2-7	TRBV7-2	NA	TRBD1	TGTGCCAGCAGCTTATCCCCGGGACAGGGGTACGAGCAGTACTTC	CASSLSPGQGYEQYF
16	TRBJ1-1	TRBV27	NA	NA	TGTGCCAGCGGACAACAGGGTCTAAGGGTTGGCACTGAAGCTTTCTTT	CASGQQGLRVGTEAFF
15	TRBJ2-2	TRBV6-5	few	TRBD1	TGTGCCAGCAGTTACCAATCGACAGGGGCCGGGGAGCTGTTTTTT	CASSYQSTGAGELFF
12	TRBJ2-1	TRBV6-5	NA	NA	TGTGCCAGCAGTAACCCTCGGGATGAGCAGTTCTTC	CASSNPRDEQFF
14	TRBJ2-7	TRBV11-2	many	NA	TGTGCCAGCAGCTTAAGCCCGTCGGTCCACGAGCAGTACTTC	CASSLSPSVHEQYF
17	TRBJ1-1	TRBV4-3	NA	NA	TGCGCCAGCCGCCTTGGACTACGGGGACCCATGAACACTGAAGCTTTCTTT	CASRLGLRGPMNTEAFF
14	TRBJ2-1	TRBV11-1	NA	NA	TGTGCCAGCAGCCCGACTATGCGAAGGGGTGAGGAGTTCTTC	CASSPTMRRGEEFF